This T cell receptor (beta chain) was sequenced during a study of blood T cell repertoires in COVID-19. The wider study: Some COVID-19 samples were acute and others convalescent; all came from the United States, Italy and Spain.

Authors' data handling: Reference gene primer amplification gave estimated nucleated cell counts. Clones were read by immunoSEQ multiplex PCR, and TCRdb kept only the in-frame ones, dropping some. Clonal size and the V and J genes are those of that table, whereas D and trimming came from the DNA. The sample shows about 190,000 clones, around nine tenths of them seen only once. The table lists this clone with a count of one. This sequence originates from a woman between 35 and 50 years old who had recovered from COVID-19. Sequences were obtained from peripheral blood.

CDR3 amino acids: CAISESKGQGSKPQHF. DNA for the CDR3: TGTGCCATCAGTGAGTCGAAAGGACAGGGGAGCAAGCCCCAGCATTTT. This chain uses TRBV10-3 with TRBJ1-5; 9 bases map to TRBD1. CDR3 size: 16 residues. Germline loops: CDR1 ENHRY, CDR2 SYGVKD. V was pared by 0 bases and J by 8 bases, with 8 bases of the junction left unmatched.